This T cell receptor beta chain is drawn from a study of T cell repertoires in cytomegalovirus infection. Study context: Shared public TCR beta signatures pointed to both CMV infection and a matching HLA type.

Germline-derived CDR1 and CDR2 are MNHGY and SAAAGT. V lost 0 bases and J lost 0, with 10 bases in between. CDR3 length: 16 residues. One entry per CDR3 protein results from TCRdb running MiXCR on the reads. The sample lists hundreds of thousands of distinct CDR3 sequences, around 24% occurring once. Sequenced: CD8+ T cells from PBMCs. The rearrangement links TRBV6-8 to TRBJ2-3; D gene unclear. The TCR was taken from a human donor in good health (CMV status not recorded). Some clones in this sample may be carry-over from other donors' samples. CDR3 in DNA: TGTGCCAGCAGTTACTCACCGGAACCCAGCACAGATACGCAGTATTTT. Protein product: CASSYSPEPSTDTQYF.